These T cell receptor beta chains were read from a single sample in a study of shared clonotypes between healthy human individuals. TCRdb's table, derived via immunoSEQ multiplex PCR, lists solely in-frame clones and lacks some. Counted here are 560,000 or so clones, 95% to 96% occurring once; the ten biggest clones make up 0.11%. Sequencing used naive CD8+ T cells sorted from blood. Receptors originate from a woman aged 25 to 39 in good health. CDR3s include the opening cysteine and the closing phenylalanine or tryptophan. Fields, in order: D gene, clone size, V gene, J gene, CDR3 DNA, CDR3 protein. D genes are given only for firm matches. Size is stated for part of the rows, as once, few or many counts, or as a class when the clone is expanded.

d_call: .
clone_size: .
v_call: TRBV5-6
j_call: TRBJ2-5
cdr3_nt: TGTGCCAGCAGCAGTCTGGTCCAGGAGACCCAGTACTTC
cdr3_aa: CASSSLVQETQYF

d_call: TRBD2
clone_size: .
v_call: TRBV30
j_call: TRBJ2-1
cdr3_nt: TGTGCCTGGGGTAGCGGGAGTGGTATTGAGCAGTTCTTC
cdr3_aa: CAWGSGSGIEQFF

d_call: .
clone_size: .
v_call: TRBV21-1
j_call: TRBJ1-1
cdr3_nt: TGTGCCAGCAGCGCAACCGACAGGGCCACTGAAGCTTTCTTT
cdr3_aa: CASSATDRATEAFF

d_call: TRBD1
clone_size: .
v_call: TRBV4-1
j_call: TRBJ1-5
cdr3_nt: TGCGCCAGCAGCCAAGCAAGGGAGGACAGGGCTCAGCCCCAGCATTTT
cdr3_aa: CASSQAREDRAQPQHF

d_call: .
clone_size: .
v_call: TRBV30
j_call: TRBJ2-7
cdr3_nt: TGTGCCTGCCTCTCTTCGGGCTACTACGAGCAGTACTTC
cdr3_aa: CACLSSGYYEQYF

d_call: .
clone_size: .
v_call: TRBV21-1
j_call: TRBJ1-4
cdr3_nt: TGTGCCAGCAGCGCGAAGAGAGAAAAACTGTTTTTT
cdr3_aa: CASSAKREKLFF

d_call: TRBD1
clone_size: .
v_call: TRBV5-4
j_call: TRBJ1-1
cdr3_nt: TGTGCCAGCAGCTTTGAGACAGGGTACACTGAAGCTTTCTTT
cdr3_aa: CASSFETGYTEAFF

d_call: .
clone_size: .
v_call: TRBV5-4
j_call: TRBJ2-1
cdr3_nt: TGTGCCAGCAGCTTGGCTAGGAGCTCCTACAATGAGCAGTTCTTC
cdr3_aa: CASSLARSSYNEQFF

d_call: .
clone_size: .
v_call: TRBV27
j_call: TRBJ2-1
cdr3_nt: TGTGCCAGCAGTTTATCGACGGGTGAGCAGTTCTTC
cdr3_aa: CASSLSTGEQFF

d_call: .
clone_size: .
v_call: TRBV27
j_call: TRBJ2-3
cdr3_nt: TGTGCCAGCAGTGGGGGGTTCACAGATACGCAGTATTTT
cdr3_aa: CASSGGFTDTQYF

d_call: .
clone_size: .
v_call: TRBV21-1
j_call: TRBJ2-5
cdr3_nt: TGTGCCAGCAGCAAAAGGAGCAGACAAGAGACCCAGTACTTC
cdr3_aa: CASSKRSRQETQYF

d_call: .
clone_size: .
v_call: TRBV5-1
j_call: TRBJ2-1
cdr3_nt: TGCGCCAGCAGCTTGGACGGGGGCGGGTGGTTCTTC
cdr3_aa: CASSLDGGGWFF

d_call: .
clone_size: once
v_call: TRBV16
j_call: TRBJ2-2
cdr3_nt: TGTGCCAGCAGTCAACAGGGAACCGGGGAGCTGTTTTTT
cdr3_aa: CASSQQGTGELFF

d_call: TRBD2
clone_size: .
v_call: TRBV7-9
j_call: TRBJ2-7
cdr3_nt: TGTGCCAGCAGCTTAGTCGGTAGCGGGCCTACCTACGAGCAGTACTTC
cdr3_aa: CASSLVGSGPTYEQYF

d_call: .
clone_size: .
v_call: TRBV7-9
j_call: TRBJ2-7
cdr3_nt: TGTGCCAGCAGCTTAGGGTCGACTTACGAGCAGTACTTC
cdr3_aa: CASSLGSTYEQYF

d_call: TRBD1
clone_size: .
v_call: TRBV30
j_call: TRBJ2-7
cdr3_nt: TGTGCCTGTAACAGGGGGGCCTACGAGCAGTACTTC
cdr3_aa: CACNRGAYEQYF

d_call: .
clone_size: .
v_call: TRBV25-1
j_call: TRBJ2-2
cdr3_nt: TGTGCCAGCACTTTTACAGGGTCCCACACCGGGGAGCTGTTTTTT
cdr3_aa: CASTFTGSHTGELFF

d_call: .
clone_size: once
v_call: TRBV2
j_call: TRBJ1-6
cdr3_nt: TGTGCCAGCAGTGAGAACAGTGAGAATTCACCCCTCCACTTT
cdr3_aa: CASSENSENSPLHF

d_call: .
clone_size: .
v_call: TRBV28
j_call: TRBJ2-3
cdr3_nt: TGTGCCAGTGGAGGGTGCAGAACGGGAGACTCAGATACGCAGTATTTT
cdr3_aa: CASGGCRTGDSDTQYF

d_call: TRBD2
clone_size: .
v_call: TRBV7-6
j_call: TRBJ2-7
cdr3_nt: TGTGCCAGCAGCTTAGGGGAGGGCTACGAGCAGTACTTC
cdr3_aa: CASSLGEGYEQYF

d_call: .
clone_size: .
v_call: TRBV13
j_call: TRBJ2-1
cdr3_nt: TGTGCCAGCAGCTTATGGTTAGGGGTGAAAGGGGAGTACGATGAGCAGTTCTTC
cdr3_aa: CASSLWLGVKGEYDEQFF

d_call: .
clone_size: .
v_call: TRBV27
j_call: TRBJ1-5
cdr3_nt: TGTGCCACCCGGGCGGGCACGGGGCAGCCCCAGCATTTT
cdr3_aa: CATRAGTGQPQHF

d_call: .
clone_size: .
v_call: TRBV10-3
j_call: TRBJ2-1
cdr3_nt: TGTGCCATCAGTGAGTCCGGAGTGAATGAGCAGTTCTTC
cdr3_aa: CAISESGVNEQFF

d_call: .
clone_size: .
v_call: TRBV7-9
j_call: TRBJ1-5
cdr3_nt: TGTGCCAGCAGCACGGGTGGGAGCAATCAGCCCCAGCATTTT
cdr3_aa: CASSTGGSNQPQHF

d_call: .
clone_size: .
v_call: TRBV19
j_call: TRBJ2-7
cdr3_nt: TGTGCCAGTAGTATTTACCTAGCGAAGGCCTACGAGCAGTACTTC
cdr3_aa: CASSIYLAKAYEQYF

d_call: .
clone_size: .
v_call: TRBV19
j_call: TRBJ2-3
cdr3_nt: TGTGCCAGTAGTACCGACCAGGATCCCACAGATACGCAGTATTTT
cdr3_aa: CASSTDQDPTDTQYF

d_call: .
clone_size: .
v_call: TRBV27
j_call: TRBJ1-2
cdr3_nt: TGTGCCAGCAGTTCAGGGACGTTATATGGCTACACCTTC
cdr3_aa: CASSSGTLYGYTF

d_call: .
clone_size: .
v_call: TRBV30
j_call: TRBJ1-1
cdr3_nt: TGTGCCTGGAACCGGGACGGAGGATCAAACACTGAAGCTTTCTTT
cdr3_aa: CAWNRDGGSNTEAFF

d_call: TRBD2
clone_size: .
v_call: TRBV28
j_call: TRBJ2-3
cdr3_nt: TGTGCCAGCAGTACCCCGCCTGAGCCGCGCGGGAGGGCTGTAGATACGCAGTATTTT
cdr3_aa: CASSTPPEPRGRAVDTQYF

d_call: TRBD2
clone_size: .
v_call: TRBV4-1
j_call: TRBJ2-3
cdr3_nt: TGCGCCAGCAGCCTTGGGAGGGCCCCTAGCACAGATACGCAGTATTTT
cdr3_aa: CASSLGRAPSTDTQYF

d_call: .
clone_size: .
v_call: TRBV27
j_call: TRBJ2-1
cdr3_nt: TGTGCCAGCAGTTTATCATCCCAATCCGAGCAGTTCTTC
cdr3_aa: CASSLSSQSEQFF

d_call: TRBD1
clone_size: .
v_call: TRBV19
j_call: TRBJ1-1
cdr3_nt: TGTGCCAGTAGTTGGAGGACAGGGGTTGAAGCTTTCTTT
cdr3_aa: CASSWRTGVEAFF

d_call: .
clone_size: .
v_call: TRBV28
j_call: TRBJ2-7
cdr3_nt: TGTGCCAGCAGCTACGGACAGACAAAGATCTACTACGAGCAGTACTTC
cdr3_aa: CASSYGQTKIYYEQYF

d_call: TRBD2
clone_size: .
v_call: TRBV4-2
j_call: TRBJ2-7
cdr3_nt: TGTGCCAGCAGCCCTAGCGGGAGTCGTCAAGAGCAGTACTTC
cdr3_aa: CASSPSGSRQEQYF